This TCR beta chain was captured in a study of shared clonotypes between healthy human individuals. TCRdb keeps only in-frame clones here, not all; method: immunoSEQ multiplex PCR. The sample lists 230,000 or so clones; 65% were seen once. Sequences were obtained from memory CD4+ T cells sorted from blood. Sample subset: CD45RA-negative fraction. This TCR derives from a man aged 25 to 45 in good health.

The CDR3 sequence is CASSQLTGGFGNEQFF. CDR3 DNA sequence: TGTGCCAGCTCCCAATTGACAGGGGGTTTTGGGAATGAGCAGTTCTTC. The chain links TRBV18 to TRBJ2-1; 9 bases align to TRBD1. Germline V gene data show CDR1 as KGHSH and CDR2 as LQKENI. The CDR3 contains 16 residues. J was trimmed by 7 bases and V by 6 bases; bases with no gene match: 13. Full variable domain (missing parts from reference TRBV18 and TRBJ2-1): NAGVMQNPRHLVRRRGQEARLRCSPMKGHSHVYWYRQLPEEGLKFMVYLQKENIIDESGMPKERFSAEFPKEGPSILRIQQVVRGDSAAYFCASSQLTGGFGNEQFFGPGTRLTVL.